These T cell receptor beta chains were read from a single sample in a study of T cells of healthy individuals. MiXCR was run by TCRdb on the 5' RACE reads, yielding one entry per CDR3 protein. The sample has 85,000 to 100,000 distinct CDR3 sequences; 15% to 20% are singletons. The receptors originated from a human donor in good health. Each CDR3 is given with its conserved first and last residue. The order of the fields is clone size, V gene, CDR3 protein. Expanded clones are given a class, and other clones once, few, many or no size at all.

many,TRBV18,CASSLQSLNTEAFF
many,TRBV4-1,CASSQRDRSDTQYF
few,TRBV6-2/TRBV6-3,CASRVSGANVLTF
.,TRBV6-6,CASSSQYSYGYTF
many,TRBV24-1,CATMDSNYGYTF
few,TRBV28,CASSSRTSGGGNEQFF
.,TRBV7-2,CASRFTSGENGYTF
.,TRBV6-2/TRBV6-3,CASGFRDRGNTGELFF
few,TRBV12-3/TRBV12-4,CASSGPSFEQYF
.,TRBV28,CASSSGLGNEQFF
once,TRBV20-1,CSAFGGGFAQYF
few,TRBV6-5,CASSYTSNTEAFF
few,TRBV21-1,CASSKFGRASPF
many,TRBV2,CASKQGRTGELFF
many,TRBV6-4,CASSVWRNTEAFF
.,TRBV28,CASRRESSYNSPLHF
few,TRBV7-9,CASSLGSGTHTGELFF
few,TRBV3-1,CASSLNPASSGNTIYF
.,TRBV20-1,CSARPATGGDLNKAFF
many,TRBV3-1,CASSQDDSRGNGYTF
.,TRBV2,CASSYDGSRNEQFF
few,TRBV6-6,CASSYAENTEAFF
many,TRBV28,CASSLAGTLNNEQFF
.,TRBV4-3,CASSQDVDRGITYEQYF
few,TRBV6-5,CASSEGSTLPTEAFF
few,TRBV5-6,CASSSLTGTGANVLTF
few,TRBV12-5,CASGLGHRQETQYF
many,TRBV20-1,CSATDNYGYTF
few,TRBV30,CAWRTDPNEKLFF
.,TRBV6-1,CASRAGHKGTEAFF
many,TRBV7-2,CASSLLGQGFGYTF
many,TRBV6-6,CASSYRWTGGGFGNQPQHF
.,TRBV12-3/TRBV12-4,CASSVPQGINTGELFF
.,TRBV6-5,CASSLGASGNTIYF
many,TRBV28,CASRPPTQGGYTF
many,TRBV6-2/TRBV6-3,CASRSGTPSDEQYF
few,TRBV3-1,CASRAERSYEQYF
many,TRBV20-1,CSARGATSGDSYEQYF
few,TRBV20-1,CSARSLPANGYTF
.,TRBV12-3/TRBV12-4,CASTPTGDGETQYF
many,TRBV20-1,CSAPGHYNEQFF
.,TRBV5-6,CASSVGTSGGSEQFF
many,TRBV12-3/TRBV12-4,CASSRAGFADTQYF
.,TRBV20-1,CSGVAPDTQYF
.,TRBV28,CASSFTGGREKLFF
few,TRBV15,CATSRGGGAADTQYF
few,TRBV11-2,CASGTRLAGGPNEQFF
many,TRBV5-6,CASSFIAGVADTQYF
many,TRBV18,CASSIRQVSDAGELFF
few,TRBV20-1,CSARQVGGDTQYF
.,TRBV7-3,CASSPRGSRNTGELFF
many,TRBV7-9,CASSSQTGTRLQFF
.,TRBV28,CASRIPQLASNRDTQYF
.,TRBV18,CASSTGTGLSYEQYF
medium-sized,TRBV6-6,CASSLMESNYGYTF
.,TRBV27,CASNFFRLAGTGELFF
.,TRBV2,CASSGGTASTDTQYF
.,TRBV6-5,CASSHRGLGETQYF
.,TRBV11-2,CASSLGTGIKISGANVLTF